These 15 T cell receptor beta chains originate from one sample sequenced in a study of T-cell reconstitution after alpha-beta-depleted transplantation in children. Library preparation (for TCRbeta) was performed with unique molecular identifiers. TCRdb called the PCR reads again in MiXCR, with one record for every CDR3 protein. The data contain some 78,000 distinct CDR3 sequences, 11% to 15% of them seen just once; the ten biggest clones take up roughly 30%. Source: PBMCs, mostly from graft donor cells, taken 180 days after TCRalphabeta/CD19-depleted stem cell transplant. These receptors came from a male patient aged 2-15 years who had a stem cell transplant for acute lymphoblastic leukemia, so the T cells may come from the graft donor.

This clonotype was recorded at least ten times. This sequence joins TRBV27 and TRBJ1-1; no firm D call. Trimming shortened V by 5 bases and J by 3 bases, and 25 bases separated the two germline ends. The CDR3 is made up of 18 amino acids. CDR1 and CDR2 from the germline V gene are MNHEY and SMNVEV (reference sequence). The CDR3 is CASSVPGRGERRHTEAFF. As DNA, the CDR3 is TGTGCCAGCAGTGTTCCGGGCAGAGGTGAAAGAAGGCACACTGAAGCTTTCTTT.

This clonotype was found a few times. The chain is built from TRBV20-1 and TRBJ1-5; D is possibly TRBD1 (6 bases). The germline gives CDR1 DFQATT, CDR2 SNEGSKA (reference sequence). Trimming took 3 bases from V and 2 from J, leaving 14 bases between them. The CDR3 extends over 15 amino acids. The CDR3 coding sequence is TGCAGTGCTAGTTGGGGGGGCTCGGGCAATCAGCCCCAGCATTTT. Protein product: CSASWGGSGNQPQHF.

The sample holds many counts of this clonotype. J is TRBJ2-4 and V is TRBV6-5, with 7 bases lining up with TRBD1. Trimming at V came to 2 bases and at J to 5 bases, leaving 9 bases not matched to a gene. The length of the CDR3 is 16 residues. Germline V gene lookup returns CDR1 MNHEY and CDR2 SVGAGI. The DNA for the CDR3 is TGTGCCAGCAGTTACCCGAAGGGGGCAGACGAAAACATTCAGTACTTC. It encodes CASSYPKGADENIQYF.

The V call is TRBV20-1, the J call TRBJ2-1; perhaps TRBD2 as D (5 bases). Germline assignment: CDR1 DFQATT and CDR2 SNEGSKA (reference sequence). The CDR3 is made up of 15 amino acids. The V gene lost 3 bases and the J gene lost 0 bases, with 12 bases spanning the gap. The CDR3 sequence: CSARRRVGSYNEQFF. DNA of the CDR3: TGCAGTGCTAGGCGGCGGGTCGGCTCCTACAATGAGCAGTTCTTC.

This clonotype showed up just a few times. The chain employs TRBV7-9 and TRBJ1-6; 7 bases are a match to TRBD1. The germline V gene encodes CDR1 SEHNR and CDR2 FQNEAQ (reference sequence). V lost 1 base, J lost 0 bases, and 3 bases stayed unmatched. CDR3 length: 17 amino acids. CDR3 region: CASSLVGQSSYNSPLHF. The CDR3 region has the DNA TGTGCCAGCAGCTTAGTGGGACAGAGCTCCTATAATTCACCCCTCCACTTT.

This clonotype was seen repeatedly, ten times or more. The chain has TRBV5-6 and TRBJ2-7; no clear D gene. The germline gives CDR1 SGHDT, CDR2 YYEEEE. The CDR3 has 11 residues. V lost 0 bases and J 5 bases, leaving 3 bases between the germline ends. The DNA of the CDR3 is TGTGCCAGCAGCTTGGATGACGAGCAGTACTTC. The encoded protein is CASSLDDEQYF.

Only a few counts were recorded for this clonotype. The CDR3 region is CASSPLGGTGGSGANVLTF. For the CDR3, the DNA is TGTGCCAGCAGCCCCCTCGGCGGGACAGGGGGCTCTGGGGCCAACGTCCTGACTTTC. This chain connects TRBV11-1 to TRBJ2-6, with 11 positions matching TRBD1. V shed 5 bases and J 0 bases; nucleotides not matched to a gene: 9. CDR3 length: 19 amino acids. Germline V gene data show CDR1 as SGHAT and CDR2 as FQDESV (reference sequence).

V usage is TRBV12-3 or TRBV12-4 and J usage is TRBJ2-5; TRBD2 matches 12 bases. The CDR3 is made up of 17 amino acids. The ends lost 3 bases at V and 1 base at J; junction bases unmatched: 6. The CDR3, as DNA: TGTGCCAGCAGTTTCCGACTAGCGGGGGACCCCCAAGAGACCCAGTACTTC. This sequence encodes CASSFRLAGDPQETQYF.

The chain recombines TRBV3-1 with TRBJ1-2, with D tentatively TRBD1 (5 bases). Per the germline V gene, CDR1 is LGHDT and CDR2 is YNNKEL (reference sequence). The CDR3 runs to 15 residues. V was cut by 4 bases and J by 6 bases, with 18 bases left in between. CDR3 sequence (DNA): TGTGCCAGCAGCCGGAGGTCGGACGGGGCAAATGGCTACACCTTC. Translated: CASSRRSDGANGYTF.

There are a few counts of this clonotype. The chain couples TRBV5-4 to TRBJ2-3; D gene ambiguous. CDR1 and CDR2 (germline): SGHNT, YYREEE (reference sequence). The V gene lost 6 bases and the J gene lost 6 bases, with 17 bases spanning the gap. The CDR3 loop spans 14 amino acids. The CDR3 DNA follows: TGTGCCAGCAACGCGGCACGAGCAGCGGATACGCAGTATTTT. Its translation: CASNAARAADTQYF. The variable domain in full, completed from reference TRBV5-4 and TRBJ2-3, reads ETGVTQSPTHLIKTRGQQVTLRCSSQSGHNTVSWYQQALGQGPQFIFQYYREEENGRGNFPPRFSGLQFPNYSSELNVNALELDDSALYLCASNAARAADTQYFGPGTRLTVL.

This clonotype was counted a few times. The chain combines TRBV10-3 with TRBJ2-2; D is uncertain. From germline, CDR1 is ENHRY and CDR2 SYGVKD. The CDR3 is 15 amino acids. V was pared by 7 bases and J by 4 bases, with 16 bases between. The CDR3 DNA sequence: TGTGCCATCATATCACCTGGGGTCCCCACCGGGGAGCTGTTTTTT. This sequence encodes CAIISPGVPTGELFF.

The chain uses TRBV20-1 and TRBJ2-1; D may be TRBD1 (6 bases). V lost 6 bases, J lost 3 bases, and 18 bases lay in between. The CDR3 has 15 residues. Germline-derived CDR1 and CDR2 are DFQATT and SNEGSKA (reference sequence). As DNA, the CDR3 is TGCAGTGCCATAGACGGACAGACGGGCTACAATGAGCAGTTCTTC. Its protein product is CSAIDGQTGYNEQFF.

CDR3 protein: CASSSGLAGGTDTQYF. The CDR3 bases are TGTGCCAGCAGCTCCGGACTAGCGGGAGGGACAGATACGCAGTATTTT. The chain links TRBV7-3 to TRBJ2-3; 15 bases match TRBD2. J was trimmed by 3 bases and V by 4 bases; bases with no gene match: 2. Looked up from germline, CDR1 is SGHTA and CDR2 is FQGTGA. The CDR3 spans 16 residues.

This clonotype was seen a few times. The chain links TRBV7-9 to TRBJ2-1; TRBD2 matches at 9 bases. The CDR3 spans 15 residues. Unmatched junction bases numbered 6, after V lost 1 base and J lost 8 bases. Germline CDR1 SEHNR, CDR2 FQNEAQ (reference sequence). CDR3 nucleotide sequence: TGTGCCAGCAGCTTAGGCGGGAGGGGAGAGGATGAGCAGTTCTTC. Translation gives CASSLGGRGEDEQFF.

This clonotype was detected a few times. The rearrangement uses TRBV6-2 or TRBV6-3 and TRBJ1-4; TRBD1 might be the D (5 bases). V lost 6 bases and J 7 bases, leaving 15 bases between the germline ends. In germline, CDR1 is MNHEY, CDR2 SVGEGT. The CDR3 consists of 14 residues. For the CDR3, the DNA is TGTGCCAGCAGCCCTGACGACGGGACTGAAAAACTGTTTTTT. It specifies CASSPDDGTEKLFF.